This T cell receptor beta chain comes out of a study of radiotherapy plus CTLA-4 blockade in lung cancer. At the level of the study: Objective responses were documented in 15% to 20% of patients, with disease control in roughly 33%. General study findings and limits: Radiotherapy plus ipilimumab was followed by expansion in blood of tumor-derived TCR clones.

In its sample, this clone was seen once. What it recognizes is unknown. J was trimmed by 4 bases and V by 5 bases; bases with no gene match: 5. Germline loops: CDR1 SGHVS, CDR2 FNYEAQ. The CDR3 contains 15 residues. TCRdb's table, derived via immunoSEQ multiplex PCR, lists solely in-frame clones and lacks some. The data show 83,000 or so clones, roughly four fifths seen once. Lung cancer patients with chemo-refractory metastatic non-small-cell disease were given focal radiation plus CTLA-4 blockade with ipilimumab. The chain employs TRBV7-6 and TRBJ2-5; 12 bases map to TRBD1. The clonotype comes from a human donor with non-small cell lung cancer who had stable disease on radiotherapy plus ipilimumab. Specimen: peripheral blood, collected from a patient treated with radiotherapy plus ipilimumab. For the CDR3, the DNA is TGTGCCAGCAGCCGCGGGACAGGGGGCGCAGAGACCCAGTACTTC. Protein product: CASSRGTGGAETQYF.